Each of the 13 T cell receptor beta chains below was sequenced from the same sample in a study of Tregs in tolerant kidney transplant recipients. The assay was immunoSEQ multiplex PCR, and TCRdb's table has in-frame clones only and misses some. The sample totals about 48,000 clones. The source was CD4+ T cells from blood, collected before the transplant. The source is a human donor who received a combined kidney and bone marrow transplant.

Details on this clone: The DNA ends 3 residues before the CDR3 does, and the rest of the CDR3 is filled in from the germline J gene. The chain joins TRBV5-6 to TRBJ2-1, with a weak D call TRBD1 (5 bases). The CDR3 has 14 residues. Germline V gene sequence: CDR1 SGHDT, CDR2 YYEEEE. Trimming cost V 7 bases and J 2 bases, with 13 bases left between them. The CDR3 DNA, read in part, is TGTGCCAGCCGCCCAGGGAACCCCTACAATGAG. This translates into CASRPGNPYNE. The full CDR3 is CASRPGNPYNEQFF.

Concerning this clone: The CDR3 extends 3 residues past the end of the read, so its final part is completed from the germline J gene. V gene TRBV5-1 combines with J gene TRBJ2-3; TRBD2 aligns across 10 bases. The germline CDR1 and CDR2 sequences are SGHRS and YFSETQ. With V trimmed by 0 bases and J by 4 bases, 5 bases remained unmatched. This CDR3 is 16 amino acids long. Incomplete CDR3 DNA: TGCGCCAGCAGCTTGGATCTAGCGGGAGATCCAGATACG. Protein: CASSLDLAGDPDT. The CDR3 as a whole reads CASSLDLAGDPDTQYF.

About this clone itself: The sequence runs out 3 residues before the end of the CDR3; the remainder is reconstructed from the germline J gene. The genes are TRBV6-1 and TRBJ2-3; 11 nucleotides align to TRBD2. The germline gives CDR1 MNHNS, CDR2 SASEGT. This CDR3 spans 18 amino acids. The CDR3 reads CASSEALAGGPSGRTQYF. The CDR3 DNA, read in part, is TGTGCCAGCAGTGAAGCATTAGCGGGAGGGCCTTCAGGTCGGACG.

As regards this clone: The missing CDR3 end, 3 residues past where the read stops, is filled in from the germline J gene. V and J are TRBV30 and TRBJ2-5; D ambiguous. V was clipped by 1 base and J by 5 bases, with 14 bases between them. There are 14 residues in the CDR3. Germline V gene lookup returns CDR1 GTSNPN and CDR2 SVGIG (reference sequence). The CDR3 DNA, read in part, is TGTGCCTGGAGTGCCTCTTTTAATCCTGAGACC. This codes for CAWSASFNPET. The CDR3 reads in full as CAWSASFNPETQYF.

As for this clone: The CDR3 is cut off 3 residues early in the read; its end comes from the germline J gene. The V call is TRBV7-3, the J call TRBJ2-3; possibly TRBD1 for D (5 bases). Germline V lookup: CDR1 SGHTA, CDR2 FQGTGA. This CDR3 comprises 14 residues. V lost 0 bases, J lost 1 base, and 5 bases lay in between. CDR3 DNA (partial): TGTGCCAGCAGCTTAACAGGGGGCACAGATACG. Its protein is CASSLTGGTDT. The whole CDR3 region reads CASSLTGGTDTQYF.

As to this clone: The DNA ends 3 residues before the CDR3 does, and the rest of the CDR3 is filled in from the germline J gene. This chain links TRBV2 with TRBJ1-3; possible D gene TRBD1, 5 bases. This CDR3 is 14 amino acids long. Trimming removed 6 bases at V and 0 bases at J, with 9 bases between. Germline CDR1 reads SNHLY; CDR2 reads FYNNEI. CDR3 protein: CASRQTDSGNTIYF. The part of the CDR3 DNA that was read is TGTGCCAGCAGACAGACAGACTCTGGAAACACC.

CDR3 in amino acids: CASGGGEGNQPQHF. CDR3 DNA, as far as it was read: TGTGCCTCGGGGGGAGGGGAAGGCAATCAGCCC. The chain employs TRBV30 and TRBJ1-5, with D possibly being TRBD1 (5 bases). The read comes to an end 3 residues before the CDR3 does, leaving the germline J gene to fill in the end. Germline CDR1 reads GTSNPN; CDR2 reads SVGIG (reference sequence). The CDR3 spans 14 residues. Between the trimmed V and J ends, which lost 7 bases and 2 bases, there was a span of 15 bases.

A note on this clone: With the read ending 3 residues before the CDR3 end, the germline J gene is used to fill in that end. This chain uses TRBV7-2 with TRBJ2-5; 8 positions agree with TRBD2. With 5 bases clipped from V and 4 bases from J, the junction kept 6 bases outside the gene matches. CDR3 size: 14 residues. The germline V gene encodes CDR1 SGHTA and CDR2 FQGNSA. The covered CDR3 bases are TGTGCCAGCAGCCCTGGACTAGCAATAGAGACC. It translates to CASSPGLAIET. The CDR3 as a whole reads CASSPGLAIETQYF.

Details on this clone: Sequencing ends 3 residues short of the CDR3 end; the germline J gene provides the rest. This chain links TRBV10-1 with TRBJ2-7; D might be TRBD2 (6 bases). With 2 bases removed from V and 2 bases from J, the gap between germline ends came to 10 bases. Germline V gives CDR1 WNHNN, CDR2 SYGVQD (reference sequence). The CDR3 has 14 amino acids. The CDR3 DNA, read in part, is TGCGCCAGCAGTGAGGCGGGGAGACCCTACGAG. This encodes CASSEAGRPYE. In full, the CDR3 is CASSEAGRPYEQYF.

Turning to this clone: The CDR3 is cut off 3 residues early in the read; its end comes from the germline J gene. V usage is TRBV13 and J usage is TRBJ2-2, with TRBD2 matching 13 bases. The CDR3 loop spans 18 amino acids. The ends lost 4 bases at V and 3 bases at J; junction bases unmatched: 8. Germline V gene lookup returns CDR1 PRHDT and CDR2 FYEKMQ (reference sequence). The CDR3 DNA, read in part, is TGTGCCAGCAGCTACACTGGACTAGCGGGAGAGTACACCGGGGAG. Translated, it gives CASSYTGLAGEYTGE. The whole CDR3 sequence is CASSYTGLAGEYTGELFF.

A word on this clone: Read data end 3 residues before the CDR3 end; the end is taken from the germline J gene. J is TRBJ2-2 and V is TRBV18, with D perhaps matching TRBD2 (6 bases). V was trimmed by 5 bases and J by 2 bases, leaving 21 bases between them. Germline-derived CDR1 and CDR2 are KGHSH and LQKENI. The CDR3 covers 18 residues. CDR3 DNA, as far as it was read: TGTGCCAGCTCATCCCTAGTAGCGGCAGACCTAAACACCGGGGAG. The encoded protein is CASSSLVAADLNTGE. The full CDR3 is CASSSLVAADLNTGELFF.

As for this clone: Read coverage stops 3 residues before the CDR3 terminus; the germline J gene supplies the remainder. The J gene is TRBJ2-7, the V gene TRBV20-1; D uncertain. The length of the CDR3 is 12 residues. V was pared by 2 bases and J by 3 bases, with 8 bases between. The germline V gene has CDR1 DFQATT and CDR2 SNEGSKA (reference sequence). The sequenced CDR3 bases are TGCAGTGCTAGAACCATCGGCTACGAG. Its translation is CSARTIGYE. From start to end, the CDR3 is CSARTIGYEQYF.

Comment on this clone: The read comes to an end 3 residues before the CDR3 does, leaving the germline J gene to fill in the end. The rearrangement uses TRBV7-6 and TRBJ1-6, with 7 bases that match TRBD1. This CDR3 region has 15 residues. From germline, CDR1 is SGHVS and CDR2 FNYEAQ. The trim removed 3 bases at V and 3 bases at J, leaving 2 bases unmatched. The CDR3 sequence: CASSLGTDYNSPLHF. The covered CDR3 bases are TGTGCCAGCAGCTTGGGGACAGACTATAATTCACCC.